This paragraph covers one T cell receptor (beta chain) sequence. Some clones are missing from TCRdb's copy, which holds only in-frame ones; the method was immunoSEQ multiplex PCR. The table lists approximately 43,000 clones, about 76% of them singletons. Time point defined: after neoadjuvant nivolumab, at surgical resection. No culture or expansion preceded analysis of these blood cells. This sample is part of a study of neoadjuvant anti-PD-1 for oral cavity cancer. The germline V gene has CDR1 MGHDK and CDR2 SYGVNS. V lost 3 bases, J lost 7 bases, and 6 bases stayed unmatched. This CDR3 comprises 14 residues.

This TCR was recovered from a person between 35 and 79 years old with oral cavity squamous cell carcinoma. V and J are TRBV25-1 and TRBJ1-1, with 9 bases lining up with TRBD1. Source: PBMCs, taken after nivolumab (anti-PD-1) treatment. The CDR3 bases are TGTGCCAGCAGTGACCCTCGGGACAGGGATGAAGCTTTCTTT. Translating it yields CASSDPRDRDEAFF.